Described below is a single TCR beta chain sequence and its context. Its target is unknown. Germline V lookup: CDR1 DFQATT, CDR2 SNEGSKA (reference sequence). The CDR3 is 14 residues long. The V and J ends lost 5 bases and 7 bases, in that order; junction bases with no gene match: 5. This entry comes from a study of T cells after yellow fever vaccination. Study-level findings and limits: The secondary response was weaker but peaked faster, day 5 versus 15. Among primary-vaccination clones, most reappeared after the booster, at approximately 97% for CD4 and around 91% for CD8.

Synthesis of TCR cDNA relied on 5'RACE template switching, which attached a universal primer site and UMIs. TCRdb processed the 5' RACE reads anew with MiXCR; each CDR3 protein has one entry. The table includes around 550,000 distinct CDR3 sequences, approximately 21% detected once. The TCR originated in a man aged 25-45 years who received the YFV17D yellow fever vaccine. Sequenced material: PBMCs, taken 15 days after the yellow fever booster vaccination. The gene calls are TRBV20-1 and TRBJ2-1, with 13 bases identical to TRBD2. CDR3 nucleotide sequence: TGCAGTGCTCGATCGGGACTAGCGGGAAATGAGCAGTTCTTC. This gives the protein CSARSGLAGNEQFF.